The 19 T cell receptor beta chains presented below share a single source sample, sequenced in a study of blood T cell repertoires in COVID-19. Using immunoSEQ multiplex PCR, the repertoire was profiled, and TCRdb retains in-frame clones only, with some absent. The sample holds over 75,000 clones, around three quarters seen once. Specimen: peripheral blood. The receptors stem from a man over 45 who had recovered from COVID-19.

V gene TRBV11-1 combines with J gene TRBJ2-7; D is perhaps TRBD1 (5 bases). V was clipped by 3 bases and J by 3 bases, with 12 bases between them. The CDR3 has 14 amino acids. Germline CDR1 is SGHAT and CDR2 is FQDESV (reference sequence). The CDR3 sequence: CASSLGIGDYEQYF. CDR3 DNA: TGTGCCAGCAGCTTGGGGATAGGGGACTACGAGCAGTACTTC.

The chain uses TRBV5-1 and TRBJ2-3, with 10 positions matching TRBD1. V gave up 0 bases and J gave up 4 bases; unmatched junction bases: 5. From germline, CDR1 is SGHRS and CDR2 YFSETQ. The CDR3 runs 16 residues. The CDR3 spells CASSLVGQGFSDTQYF. In DNA form, the CDR3 reads TGCGCCAGCAGCTTGGTGGGACAGGGGTTCTCAGATACGCAGTATTTT.

This chain connects TRBV5-4 to TRBJ1-4; D gene ambiguous. The CDR3 has 15 amino acids. Trimming cost V 0 bases and J 3 bases, with 9 bases left between them. Germline-derived CDR1 and CDR2 are SGHNT and YYREEE (reference sequence). CDR3 coding DNA: TGTGCCAGCAGCTTGGGAGGGTCTCCTAATGAAAAACTGTTTTTT. Encoded protein: CASSLGGSPNEKLFF. The full variable domain, in which reference TRBV5-4 and TRBJ1-4 provide the parts outside the CDR3, is ETGVTQSPTHLIKTRGQQVTLRCSSQSGHNTVSWYQQALGQGPQFIFQYYREEENGRGNFPPRFSGLQFPNYSSELNVNALELDDSALYLCASSLGGSPNEKLFFGSGTQLSVL.

The chain combines TRBV7-2 with TRBJ2-7; 9 nucleotides line up with TRBD2. Germline CDR1 and CDR2: SGHTA and FQGNSA. The CDR3 has 16 amino acids. The trim removed 1 base at V and 5 bases at J, leaving 9 bases unmatched. This CDR3 is CASSLGVAGVGHEQYF. The CDR3, as DNA: TGTGCCAGCAGCTTAGGAGTAGCGGGAGTGGGGCACGAGCAGTACTTC.

The chain uses TRBV3-1 (or the pseudogene TRBV3-2) and TRBJ2-3, with unresolved D. Germline V gene lookup returns CDR1 LGHDT and CDR2 YNNKEL (reference sequence). The CDR3 spans 13 residues. V lost 4 bases, J lost 3 bases, and 8 bases lay in between. CDR3 sequence reads: CASSLTVTDTQYF. The CDR3 DNA reads TGTGCCAGCAGCCTCACGGTGACAGATACGCAGTATTTT.

CDR3 sequence reads: CASSQRETGFSNQPQHF. The DNA for the CDR3 is TGTGCCAGCAGTCAACGAGAGACAGGTTTTAGCAATCAGCCCCAGCATTTT. The V gene is TRBV2, the J gene TRBJ1-5, with D possibly being TRBD1 (6 bases). This CDR3 is 17 amino acids long. Germline CDR1 is SNHLY and CDR2 is FYNNEI. Trimming removed 5 bases from V and 0 bases from J, with 17 bases in between.

This clone was counted between two and nine times. The chain joins TRBV3-1 (or the pseudogene TRBV3-2) to TRBJ1-2; D perhaps matches TRBD1 (5 bases). The CDR3 is 17 amino acids. Trimming took off 6 bases at V and 4 bases at J, with 24 bases between the two ends. Germline V gene lookup returns CDR1 LGHDT and CDR2 YNNKEL (reference sequence). The CDR3 loop is CASSPEGPGLIGYGYTF. CDR3 nucleotides: TGTGCCAGCAGTCCCGAAGGGCCAGGGCTGATCGGCTATGGCTACACCTTC.

V usage is TRBV6-1 and J usage is TRBJ1-1, with no clear D. Trimming removed 1 base at V and 6 bases at J, with 15 bases between. Germline lookup yields CDR1 MNHNS and CDR2 SASEGT. This CDR3 spans 15 amino acids. The CDR3 nucleotides are TGTGCCAGCAGTGAAGAAAGGCAGGCGATTTCTGAAGCTTTCTTT. Its translation: CASSEERQAISEAFF.

The rearrangement links TRBV30 to TRBJ1-5; TRBD1 matches 11 bases. Germline V gene lookup returns CDR1 GTSNPN and CDR2 SVGIG (reference sequence). Trimming cost V 3 bases and J 2 bases; bases outside gene matches: 9. This CDR3 comprises 17 residues. The DNA of the CDR3 is TGTGCCTGGAGCCGGGACAGGGGGTCGGAGGGCAATCAGCCCCAGCATTTT. Translated, it gives CAWSRDRGSEGNQPQHF.

The J gene is TRBJ2-3, the V gene TRBV7-9; D call uncertain. CDR3 length equals 14 residues. Trimming left V 5 bases short and J 2 bases short, with 11 bases between. Germline CDR1 SEHNR, CDR2 FQNEAQ (reference sequence). For the CDR3, the DNA is TGTGCCAGCAGCGAAAGAGTGGTCACAGATACGCAGTATTTT. Its protein product is CASSERVVTDTQYF.

This clone occurred a few times. The chain recombines TRBV27 with TRBJ2-7; D unresolved. The CDR3 has 13 residues. V was pared by 6 bases and J by 4 bases, with 13 bases between. Per the germline V gene, CDR1 is MNHEY and CDR2 is SMNVEV (reference sequence). CDR3 protein: CASSRNQKYEQYF. In nucleotides, the CDR3 is TGTGCCAGCAGCCGAAATCAGAAGTACGAGCAGTACTTC.

V usage is TRBV28 and J usage is TRBJ1-4; weak D call: TRBD1 (6 bases). Germline V gene lookup returns CDR1 MDHEN and CDR2 SYDVKM. This CDR3 has 18 amino acids. Trimming took off 5 bases at V and 3 bases at J, with 22 bases between the two ends. This CDR3 reads CASSLRRGIRGPNEKLFF. CDR3 in DNA: TGTGCCAGCAGTCTACGCCGCGGAATCAGGGGCCCTAATGAAAAACTGTTTTTT.

The genes are TRBV4-3 and TRBJ2-5; 11 bases agree with TRBD2. Germline loops: CDR1 LGHNA, CDR2 YSLEER. The CDR3 is made up of 15 amino acids. V was pared by 3 bases and J by 6 bases, with 6 bases of the junction left unmatched. As DNA, the CDR3 is TGCGCCAGCAGCCAGATGACTAGCGGGATTCAGACCCAGTACTTC. Amino acids: CASSQMTSGIQTQYF.

The chain couples TRBV19 to TRBJ1-1, with 7 positions matching TRBD1. Germline values: CDR1 LNHDA, CDR2 SQIVND (reference sequence). Germline trimming cut 3 bases from V and 4 bases from J; bases unmatched to any gene: 5. There are 14 residues in the CDR3. The CDR3 sequence: CASSMRTGLTEAFF. CDR3 DNA: TGTGCCAGTAGTATGAGGACAGGCCTCACTGAAGCTTTCTTT.

J is TRBJ1-5 and V is TRBV25-1, with 11 nucleotides matching TRBD1. Unmatched junction bases numbered 8, after V lost 10 bases and J lost 6 bases. CDR1 and CDR2 from the germline V gene are MGHDK and SYGVNS. The CDR3 is 14 residues long. CDR3 region: CAKLRTGGSQPQHF. The CDR3 nucleotides read TGTGCCAAACTAAGGACAGGGGGCAGTCAGCCCCAGCATTTT.

The genes are TRBV6-5 and TRBJ1-5, with D perhaps matching TRBD1 (6 bases). CDR3 length equals 13 residues. The ends were cut back, 6 bases at V and 6 bases at J, with 12 bases in the middle. The germline V gene has CDR1 MNHEY and CDR2 SVGAGI. Here the CDR3 DNA reads TGTGCCAGCAGGAACCTACAGGGTCAGCCCCAGCATTTT. The encoded protein is CASRNLQGQPQHF.

This chain connects TRBV7-2 to TRBJ1-2; TRBD1 aligns across 8 bases. The CDR3 is made up of 15 amino acids. V shed 6 bases and J 5 bases; nucleotides not matched to a gene: 11. Germline loops: CDR1 SGHTA, CDR2 FQGNSA. The CDR3 DNA reads TGTGCCAGCAGACTAGAGACCGGGACAGGTTATGGCTACACCTTC. This sequence encodes CASRLETGTGYGYTF.

This rearrangement joins TRBV5-1 to TRBJ2-5, with 7 bases matching TRBD2. The CDR3 runs to 12 residues. Germline loops: CDR1 SGHRS, CDR2 YFSETQ. V trimming: 7 bases; J trimming: 2 bases; junction bases outside the gene matches: 2. In nucleotides, the CDR3 is TGCGCCAGCGGACTAGATCAAGAGACCCAGTACTTC. Protein: CASGLDQETQYF.

The gene calls are TRBV27 and TRBJ2-5; TRBD1 is a possible D gene (5 bases). The CDR3 has 13 amino acids. Per germline, CDR1 MNHEY and CDR2 SMNVEV (reference sequence). V was cut by 5 bases and J by 7 bases, with 14 bases left in between. The CDR3 loop is CASSHGQLGTQYF. The DNA for the CDR3 is TGTGCCAGCAGTCATGGACAACTGGGGACCCAGTACTTC.